Described below is a single TCR beta chain sequence and its context. This clonotype has only a few counts. The antigen it binds to is not known. One base away there is no much larger clone; base qualities are not given. The treatment or condition label on this specimen signifies: approximately 9-day PBMC culture with coronavirus spike peptide pools or control peptides (ViraFEST assay). The study used the ViraFEST assay, which expanded antigen-specific T cells with peptide pools and then identified expanded clonotypes by TCR sequencing. The convalescent patients' positive SARS-CoV-2 PCR tests fell between March and December 2020, which was before the Alpha, Beta and Delta variants emerged in the United States. PBMCs were cultured at roughly 1.8 million per well in IMDM supplemented with 5% human AB serum and about 10 IU/ml IL-2, with roughly 9.5 ug/ml peptide pools added. Half of the culture medium was replaced with fresh IL-2-containing medium on days 3 and 7. CD4+ T cells were isolated after about nine days of culture through negative selection using the EasySep CD4+ T cell isolation kit. PBMCs were separated from whole blood using Ficoll-Paque Plus gradient centrifugation and then either used fresh or cryopreserved at -140C. Triplicate wells were generally used for each culture condition.

The library was built by means of PCR. DNA from cultured CD4+ T cells underwent TCR sequencing with the Oncomine TCR Beta short-read assay at the Johns Hopkins FTIC core. The QIAamp micro DNA kit was used to extract genomic DNA from the cultured CD4+ T cells. Oncomine TCR Beta libraries from cultured CD4+ T cells were pooled using unique dual indexes and sequenced on an Illumina iSeq 100. For the original study's pipeline: Non-productive sequences were filtered out, and CDR3s that did not start with C, did not end with F or W, or were shorter than 7 amino acids were discarded. The MANAFEST web application was used to identify antigen-specific clonotypes by comparing peptide-stimulated wells against reference wells and other culture wells. To be called positive, a clone needed an FDR below 0.05, an odds ratio above 5, and a productive frequency above 0.1% in at least two of three replicate wells. Cross-reactive clonotypes were defined as significantly expanded in both SARS-CoV-2 spike wells and at least one common cold coronavirus spike condition. Similarity between CDR3 sequences was evaluated in R version 3.6.1 using Levenshtein distances (stringdist) and unrooted phylogenetic trees (ape). Starting from the raw public reads, TCRdb applied fastp trimming at Q25, assembled clones with MiXCR and retained in-frame beta chains. Rows matching on CDR3 protein sequence are summarized as one entry with the most common DNA and genes. TCRdb, not the authors, supplied the V and J calls. Within this sample are fewer than 25,000 distinct CDR3 sequences, with 50% to 65% of them counted one time only. Over 5% of the sample lies in the top ten.

This sample is part of a study of vaccination and CD4 T cells after COVID-19 (dated by TCRdb to about 2022). Describing the broader study: SARS-CoV-2 positivity had been established in the convalescent patients by nasal swab PCR, and mild disease was recorded in nine or ten of these patients and severe disease in one. Control cultures used a CEFX viral epitope pool as positive control, an HIV-1 Nef peptide pool as negative control, or no peptide. Post-COVID blood samples from convalescent patients were collected a median of around 110 days after diagnosis, with a range of roughly 35 to 170 days. The cultures were stimulated with overlapping spike peptide pools from SARS-CoV-2 and from the common cold coronaviruses HCoV-NL63, HCoV-OC43 and HCoV-229E. Two doses of either the Pfizer-BioNTech BNT162b2 vaccine (n=8) or the Moderna mRNA-1273 vaccine (n=2) were administered to participants. Post-vaccine blood samples were collected a median of about 72 days after the second vaccine dose, ranging from roughly 12 to 250 days. In around 10 COVID-19 convalescent patients and a handful of infection-naive healthy vaccine recipients, researchers compared the spike-specific CD4+ TCR repertoire from before mRNA vaccination with the repertoire from after. In the convalescent cohort there were six males and four females, among whom were two Hispanic individuals, seven Caucasians, two Asians and one multiracial person. General findings and caveats noted by the study authors: Of the vaccine-specific clones found in convalescent patients, nearly all (304 of 307) were mono-reactive for SARS-CoV-2 spike instead of being cross-reactive with common cold coronaviruses. Although the median number of SARS-CoV-2-reactive clonotypes went up from roughly 19 after infection to about 38 after vaccination, the increase was not significant. Relatively few convalescent patients were included in the study, and early timepoints after natural infection were not analyzed. In convalescent patients, a median about 90% of post-vaccine SARS-CoV-2-reactive clones were detected only after vaccination, and vaccine-specific priming was suggested by this finding.

From V the trimming removes 1 base and from J it removes 6 bases, while the gene matches leave 16 bases of the junction unaccounted for. CDR3 length: 18 amino acids, cysteine to phenylalanine. Only the CDR3 portion is preserved as DNA: 54 bases, with reading frame beginning at the first base. Per the germline V gene (reference sequence), SEHNR is the CDR1 and FQNEAQ is the CDR2. This sequence was found in a human donor who had recovered from COVID-19. Sequences were obtained from CD4+ T cells from blood, cultured in vitro. In this chain, TRBV7-9 is recombined with TRBJ1-2; 8 bases in between match TRBD1. At the DNA level, the sequence is TGTGCCAGCAGCTTAGATCTGGGCAGGGGGCTTTCTCAGCATGGCTACACCTTC. This sequence encodes CASSLDLGRGLSQHGYTF.